These 20 T cell receptor beta chains came from one sample sequenced in a study of shared clonotypes between healthy human individuals. Only in-frame clones appear in the TCRdb table, and some are missing; sequencing was by immunoSEQ multiplex PCR. The sample shows about 2.4 million clones, over 85% of them seen only once. Sequencing was carried out using naive CD4+ T cells from PBMCs. The subset was: CD45RA+ positively selected. The receptors derive from a man aged 18 to 29 in good health. Some clones in this sample may be carry-over from other donors' samples.

This clone showed up just once. This chain joins TRBV27 and TRBJ2-6; a weak D match, TRBD1 (5 bases). V dropped 0 bases and J dropped 0 bases, with 9 bases sitting between them. Per germline, CDR1 MNHEY and CDR2 SMNVEV (reference sequence). The CDR3 length is 17 residues. As DNA, the CDR3 is TGTGCCAGCAGTTTATCGAAGGACACCTCTGGGGCCAACGTCCTGACTTTC. Translated: CASSLSKDTSGANVLTF.

The chain has TRBV5-1 and TRBJ1-1; 9 positions match TRBD1. The germline CDR1 and CDR2 sequences are SGHRS and YFSETQ. This CDR3 contains 14 residues. The ends lost 4 bases at V and 0 bases at J; junction bases unmatched: 1. The CDR3 DNA is TGCGCCAGCAGCGGGACAGGGATGAACACTGAAGCTTTCTTT. Its translation: CASSGTGMNTEAFF.

The chain is built from TRBV5-8 and TRBJ2-5; TRBD1 matches 8 bases. The J call may be incorrect, as the DNA end agrees better with TRBJ2-7. The CDR3 sequence is 15 residues long. The V gene's germline CDR1 is SGHTS and CDR2 YDEGEE. The CDR3 coding sequence is TGTGCCAGCGCCCCCCGTCCCCAGGGGGCATACGAGCAGTACTTC. Translated, it gives CASAPRPQGAYEQYF.

This chain connects TRBV28 to TRBJ1-1; D unresolved. The V and J ends lost 6 bases and 0 bases respectively, with 20 bases between them. The CDR3 consists of 17 residues. The germline V gene encodes CDR1 MDHEN and CDR2 SYDVKM. DNA for the CDR3: TGTGCCAGCAGCCCCCTGAGCTTTGGCCCCTTGAACACTGAAGCTTTCTTT. It yields the protein CASSPLSFGPLNTEAFF.

V is TRBV30 and J is TRBJ2-7, with 7 nucleotides matching TRBD1. V was clipped by 3 bases and J by 2 bases; unmatched bases: 7. From germline, CDR1 is GTSNPN and CDR2 SVGIG (reference sequence). The CDR3 runs to 14 residues. The CDR3 DNA reads TGTGCCTGGAGCGAGACAGGGCCCACCTACGAGCAGTACTTC. It translates to CAWSETGPTYEQYF.

The chain is built from TRBV2 and TRBJ2-7; a weak D match, TRBD2 (6 bases). Deletions cut 1 base from V and 6 bases from J, with 19 bases between. Germline V gene data show CDR1 as SNHLY and CDR2 as FYNNEI. The CDR3 is made up of 16 amino acids. The CDR3 protein is CASSEVNTGVFGEQYF. In DNA, the CDR3 is TGTGCCAGCAGTGAAGTCAACACGGGAGTTTTCGGCGAGCAGTACTTC. Variable domain in full (rest from reference TRBV2 and TRBJ2-7): EPEVTQTPSHQVTQMGQEVILRCVPISNHLYFYWYRQILGQKVEFLVSFYNNEISEKSEIFDDQFSVERPDGSNFTLKIRSTKLEDSAMYFCASSEVNTGVFGEQYFGPGTRLTVT.

The rearrangement joins TRBV11-3 to TRBJ2-1, with 8 bases lining up with TRBD1. This CDR3 has 13 residues. With V trimmed by 5 bases and J by 7 bases, 4 bases remained unmatched. The germline CDR1 and CDR2 sequences are SGHNT and YENEEA. CDR3: CASSRGQVNEQFF. The CDR3 bases are TGTGCCAGCAGCCGGGGACAGGTGAATGAGCAGTTCTTC.

J is TRBJ1-6 and V is TRBV27, with 9 bases lining up with TRBD1. The germline gives CDR1 MNHEY, CDR2 SMNVEV (reference sequence). V lost 5 bases to trimming and J lost 10 bases; unmatched junction nucleotides: 9. This CDR3 has 15 amino acids. The CDR3 DNA is TGTGCCAGCAGTGGTGGGACAGGGTACGAATCACCCCTCCACTTT. This sequence encodes CASSGGTGYESPLHF.

In its sample, this clone was seen a few times. Additional DNA sequences in this sample encode the identical CDR3. This chain connects TRBV28 to TRBJ2-5, with D hard to call. TRBJ2-7 matches the DNA end more closely, so the J call is doubtful. This CDR3 has 11 residues. CDR1 and CDR2 from the germline V gene are MDHEN and SYDVKM. This CDR3 reads CASSFYYEQYF. The CDR3 DNA follows: TGTGCCAGCAGTTTTTACTACGAGCAGTACTTC.

The gene calls are TRBV9 and TRBJ2-7; the D gene is possibly TRBD1 (5 bases). With 2 bases removed from V and 7 bases from J, the gap between germline ends came to 10 bases. Germline-derived CDR1 and CDR2 are SGDLS and YYNGEE. This CDR3 spans 12 amino acids. In DNA form, the CDR3 reads TGTGCCAGCAGCGTCGACAGTGGGGAGCAGTACTTC. It encodes CASSVDSGEQYF.

This chain joins TRBV6-1 and TRBJ1-5, with D maybe TRBD1 (6 bases). CDR3 length equals 14 residues. CDR1 is MNHNS, CDR2 SASEGT, per germline. V gave up 5 bases and J gave up 6 bases, with 14 bases separating them. The CDR3 is CASSTERGTQPQHF. The CDR3 nucleotides read TGTGCCAGCAGTACCGAAAGGGGGACTCAGCCCCAGCATTTT.

The V and J genes are TRBV19 and TRBJ1-1, with D tentatively TRBD1 (6 bases). The germline gives CDR1 LNHDA, CDR2 SQIVND (reference sequence). The CDR3 extends over 15 amino acids. Trimming stripped 9 bases from V and 1 base from J, with 18 bases between. This CDR3 reads CASRTWGAKNTEAFF. Here the CDR3 DNA reads TGTGCCAGCAGGACCTGGGGGGCAAAGAACACTGAAGCTTTCTTT.

This chain uses TRBV7-8 with TRBJ1-3, with D tentatively TRBD1 (5 bases). Germline lookup yields CDR1 SGHVS and CDR2 FQNEAQ. The CDR3 loop spans 15 amino acids. V lost 1 base, J lost 1 base, and 8 bases lay in between. The CDR3 region is CASSLVGGSGNTIYF. The CDR3 nucleotides are TGTGCCAGCAGCTTAGTCGGGGGTTCTGGAAACACCATATATTTT.

Turning to this clone: At the DNA level, this CDR3 is encoded by other sequences in the same sample as well. The chain employs TRBV7-2 and TRBJ2-5, with 7 bases aligning to TRBD1. Germline CDR1 reads SGHTA; CDR2 reads FQGNSA. V lost 5 bases, J lost 2 bases, and 2 bases stayed unmatched. The CDR3 consists of 13 residues. The CDR3 bases are TGTGCCAGCAGCCGGGACAGACAAGAGACCCAGTACTTC. Protein: CASSRDRQETQYF.

This chain links TRBV20-1 with TRBJ1-1; no clear D. Germline CDR1 reads DFQATT; CDR2 reads SNEGSKA (reference sequence). The CDR3 has 11 residues. As DNA, the CDR3 is TGCAGGGCAACGCGGCACACTGAAGCTTTCTTT. The encoded protein is CRATRHTEAFF.

The chain has TRBV5-6 and TRBJ1-1, with a weak D call TRBD1 (6 bases). The V and J ends lost 0 bases and 6 bases respectively, with 18 bases between them. The CDR3 runs 16 residues. Germline CDR1 and CDR2: SGHDT and YYEEEE. The CDR3 DNA follows: TGTGCCAGCAGCTTGGCAACGGGACATGGGAGCTCTGAAGCTTTCTTT. Amino acid sequence: CASSLATGHGSSEAFF.

This clone has only one observation. This sequence joins TRBV6-1 and TRBJ1-1; D possibly corresponds to TRBD1 (5 bases). CDR3 length: 17 residues. Germline CDR1 is MNHNS and CDR2 is SASEGT. V was cut by 1 base and J by 0 bases, with 15 bases left in between. The DNA for the CDR3 is TGTGCCAGCAGTGAAGGATCGGGCGGGACCTTGAACACTGAAGCTTTCTTT. Amino acids: CASSEGSGGTLNTEAFF.

This clone occurred once. This chain joins TRBV7-2 and TRBJ2-1; a weak D match, TRBD2 (6 bases). The germline CDR1 and CDR2 sequences are SGHTA and FQGNSA. The CDR3 spans 15 residues. The germline V and J ends were trimmed by 4 bases and 4 bases, with 14 bases remaining between them. CDR3 region: CASSYGTVSYNEQFF. CDR3 in DNA: TGTGCCAGCAGCTACGGGACTGTTTCTTACAATGAGCAGTTCTTC.

The rearrangement uses TRBV7-9 and TRBJ1-4, with 9 bases matching TRBD1. The CDR3 is made up of 14 amino acids. Germline CDR1 is SEHNR and CDR2 is FQNEAQ (reference sequence). V shed 5 bases and J 8 bases; nucleotides not matched to a gene: 6. CDR3 in DNA: TGTGCCAGCAGCCCCTGGACAGGGGACGAAAAACTGTTTTTT. Protein product: CASSPWTGDEKLFF.

The V call is TRBV4-1, the J call TRBJ2-4; D gene uncertain. The CDR3 has 17 amino acids. CDR1 is MGHRA and CDR2 is YSYEKL in the germline V gene. The germline V and J ends were trimmed by 3 bases and 0 bases, with 15 bases remaining between them. The CDR3 loop is CASSHLSRSLAKNIQYF. Here the CDR3 DNA reads TGCGCCAGCAGCCACCTTAGCCGTTCTCTAGCCAAAAACATTCAGTACTTC.